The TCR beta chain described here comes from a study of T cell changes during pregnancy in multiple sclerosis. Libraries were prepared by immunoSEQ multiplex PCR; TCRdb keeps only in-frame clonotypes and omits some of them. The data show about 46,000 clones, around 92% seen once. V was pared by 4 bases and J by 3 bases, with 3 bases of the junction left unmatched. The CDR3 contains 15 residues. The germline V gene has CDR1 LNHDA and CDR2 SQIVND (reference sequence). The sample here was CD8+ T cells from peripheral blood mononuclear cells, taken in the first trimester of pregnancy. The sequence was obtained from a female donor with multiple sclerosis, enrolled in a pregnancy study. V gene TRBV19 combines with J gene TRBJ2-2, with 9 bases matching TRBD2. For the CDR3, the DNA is TGTGCCAGTAGTACGGAGCGGGAGGACACCGGGGAGCTGTTTTTT. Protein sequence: CASSTEREDTGELFF.